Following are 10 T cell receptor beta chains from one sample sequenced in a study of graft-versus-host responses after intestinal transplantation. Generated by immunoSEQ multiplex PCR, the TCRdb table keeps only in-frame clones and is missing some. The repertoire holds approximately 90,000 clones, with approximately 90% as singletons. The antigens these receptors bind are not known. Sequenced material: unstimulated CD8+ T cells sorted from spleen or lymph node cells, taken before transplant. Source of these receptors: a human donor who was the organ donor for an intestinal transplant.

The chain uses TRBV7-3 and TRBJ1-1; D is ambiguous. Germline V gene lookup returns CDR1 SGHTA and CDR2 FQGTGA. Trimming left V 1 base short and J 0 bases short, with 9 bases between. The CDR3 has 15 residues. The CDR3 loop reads CASSLMTALNTEAFF. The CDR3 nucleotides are TGTGCCAGCAGCTTAATGACGGCCTTGAACACTGAAGCTTTCTTT.

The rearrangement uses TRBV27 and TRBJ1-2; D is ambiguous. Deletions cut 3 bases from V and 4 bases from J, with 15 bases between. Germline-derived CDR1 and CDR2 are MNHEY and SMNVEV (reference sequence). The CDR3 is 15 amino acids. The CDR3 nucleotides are TGTGCCAGCAGTTTGGTTTGGGCAGTCCCCTATGGCTACACCTTC. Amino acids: CASSLVWAVPYGYTF.

CDR3 residues: CASTPGLAMETQYF. The CDR3, as DNA: TGTGCCAGCACTCCGGGACTAGCTATGGAGACCCAGTACTTC. The rearrangement uses TRBV2 and TRBJ2-5; the match to TRBD2 covers 9 bases. The V and J ends lost 7 bases and 5 bases, in that order; junction bases with no gene match: 8. CDR1 is SNHLY, CDR2 FYNNEI, per germline. The CDR3 has 14 residues.

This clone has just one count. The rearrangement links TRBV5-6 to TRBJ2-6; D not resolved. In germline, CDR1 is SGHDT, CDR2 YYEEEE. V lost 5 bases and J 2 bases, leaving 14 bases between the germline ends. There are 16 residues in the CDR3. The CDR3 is CASSFGSLTGANVLTF. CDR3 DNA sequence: TGTGCCAGCAGTTTTGGAAGTCTAACTGGGGCCAACGTCCTGACTTTC.

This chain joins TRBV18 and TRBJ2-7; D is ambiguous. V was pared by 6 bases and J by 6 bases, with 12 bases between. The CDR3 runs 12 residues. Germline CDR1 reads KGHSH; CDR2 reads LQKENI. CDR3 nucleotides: TGTGCCAGCTCCCCAAAACCCTTCGAGCAGTACTTC. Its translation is CASSPKPFEQYF. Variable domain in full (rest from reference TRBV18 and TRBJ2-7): NAGVMQNPRHLVRRRGQEARLRCSPMKGHSHVYWYRQLPEEGLKFMVYLQKENIIDESGMPKERFSAEFPKEGPSILRIQQVVRGDSAAYFCASSPKPFEQYFGPGTRLTVT.

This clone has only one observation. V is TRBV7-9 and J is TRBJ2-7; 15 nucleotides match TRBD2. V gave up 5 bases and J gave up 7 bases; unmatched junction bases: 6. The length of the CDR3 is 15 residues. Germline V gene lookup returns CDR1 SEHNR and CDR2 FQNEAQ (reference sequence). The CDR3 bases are TGTGCCAGCAGCGATTCCGGGACTAGCGGGGGGGAGCAGTACTTC. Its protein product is CASSDSGTSGGEQYF.

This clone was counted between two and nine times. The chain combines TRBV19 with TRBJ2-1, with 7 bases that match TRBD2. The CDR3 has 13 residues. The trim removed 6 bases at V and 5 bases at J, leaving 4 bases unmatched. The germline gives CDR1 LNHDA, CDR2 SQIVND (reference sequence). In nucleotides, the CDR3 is TGTGCCAGTAGGCCTAGCGGAGACAATGAGCAGTTCTTC. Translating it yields CASRPSGDNEQFF. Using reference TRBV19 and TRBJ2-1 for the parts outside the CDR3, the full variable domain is DGGITQSPKYLFRKEGQNVTLSCEQNLNHDAMYWYRQDPGQGLRLIYYSQIVNDFQKGDIAEGYSVSREKKESFPLTVTSAQKNPTAFYLCASRPSGDNEQFFGPGTRLTVL.

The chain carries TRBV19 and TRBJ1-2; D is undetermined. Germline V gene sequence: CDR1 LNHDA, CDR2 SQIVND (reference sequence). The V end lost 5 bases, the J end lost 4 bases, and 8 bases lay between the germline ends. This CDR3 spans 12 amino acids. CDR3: CASSWSRYGYTF. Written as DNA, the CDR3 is TGTGCCAGTAGTTGGAGCCGCTATGGCTACACCTTC. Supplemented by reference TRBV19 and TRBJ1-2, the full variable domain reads DGGITQSPKYLFRKEGQNVTLSCEQNLNHDAMYWYRQDPGQGLRLIYYSQIVNDFQKGDIAEGYSVSREKKESFPLTVTSAQKNPTAFYLCASSWSRYGYTFGSGTRLTVV.

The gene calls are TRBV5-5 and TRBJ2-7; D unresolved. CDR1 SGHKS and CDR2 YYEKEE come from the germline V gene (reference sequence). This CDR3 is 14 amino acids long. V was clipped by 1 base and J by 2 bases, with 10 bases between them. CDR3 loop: CASSLLPGAYEQYF. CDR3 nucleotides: TGTGCCAGCAGCTTGTTGCCAGGCGCCTACGAGCAGTACTTC.

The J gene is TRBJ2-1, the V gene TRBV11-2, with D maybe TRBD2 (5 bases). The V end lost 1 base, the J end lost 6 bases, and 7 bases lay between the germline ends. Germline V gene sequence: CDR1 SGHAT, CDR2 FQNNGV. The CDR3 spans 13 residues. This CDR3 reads CASSLGGPNEQFF. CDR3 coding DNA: TGTGCCAGCAGCTTAGGAGGGCCCAATGAGCAGTTCTTC.